This T cell receptor beta chain derives from a study of OX40 agonist ivuxolimab in advanced cancers. Study summary: The study treated patients with ivuxolimab, an agonistic anti-OX40 (CD134) antibody. Checkpoint inhibitors had been given previously to around 38% of patients. General study points: Relative to CD4+ cells, CD8+ T cells on average had more expanded clones. CD4+ and CD8+ blood T cells expanded clonally by week 6 at 0.1 to 3.0 mg/kg.

The V end was cut by 2 bases, the J end by 7 bases, with 17 bases between. The CDR3 has 15 residues. Germline V gene lookup returns CDR1 MNHNY and CDR2 SVGAGI (reference sequence). Data came from immunoSEQ multiplex PCR; TCRdb stores just in-frame clones and leaves some out. The table shows some 19,000 clones, with approximately 73% occurring only once. Comment on this clone: Antigen: not known.

The sample in question was CD4+ or CD8+ T cells sorted from blood, obtained in a trial of the OX40 agonist ivuxolimab. The sequence was collected from an adult with an advanced solid tumor such as melanoma, head and neck, liver or kidney cancer. The chain uses TRBV6-6 and TRBJ1-1; the D gene is possibly TRBD1 (5 bases). The CDR3 is CASSYSRQGGIEAFF. The CDR3 DNA sequence: TGTGCCAGCAGTTACAGTCGCCAGGGCGGGATTGAAGCTTTCTTT.